This TCR beta chain was retrieved from a study of graft-versus-host responses after intestinal transplantation. Study context: All recipients were transplanted with multivisceral, liver-intestinal, or isolated intestinal grafts. Once they had received anti-thymocyte globulin induction, all recipients took tacrolimus and steroids for about 3 years.

Study-level results: Individuals carrying graft-donor T cell macrochimerism showed high graft-versus-host to host-versus-graft clonal ratios in allografts. The authors found GvH clones in recipient marrow, some appearing first in ileum or blood.

This CDR3 is built from 20 residues. The method was immunoSEQ multiplex PCR; TCRdb's version includes in-frame clones alone and lacks a portion of them. This table holds about 25,000 clones, roughly 95% found once. With respect to this clone: The antigen is not known.

The receptor was isolated from a human patient who received an intestinal transplant, so some T cells may come from the graft donor. The chain links TRBV12-2 to TRBJ2-4; TRBD2, as called in the table, went unchecked against the DNA. TRBV12-2 is an annotated pseudogene. The input for sequencing was PBMCs, taken 156 days after intestinal transplant. For the CDR3, the DNA is TGTGCAAGTCGCTTAGAGGGTAGCGGGGGGAGACGGTTGGGCAAAAACATTCAGTACTTC. Translated: CASRLEGSGGRRLGKNIQYF.